This T cell receptor beta chain was sequenced in a study of monozygotic twins with inflammatory bowel disease. Every TCR library consumed 3,000 to 4,500 ng of total RNA. TCRdb re-analyzed the 5' RACE reads; it lists each CDR3 protein once, without DNA. The sample totals roughly 100,000 distinct CDR3 sequences. Germline lookup yields CDR1 LNHNV and CDR2 YYDKDF (reference sequence). The CDR3 has 17 residues. The clonotype was recovered from a human donor with ulcerative colitis or Crohn's disease, or a healthy co-twin of an affected twin (not recorded which). The chain combines TRBV15 with TRBJ2-7; the TRBD2 assignment by TCRdb is unverifiable without DNA. Input material: blood. The CDR3 sequence: CATSRRGLTTSSYEQYF.